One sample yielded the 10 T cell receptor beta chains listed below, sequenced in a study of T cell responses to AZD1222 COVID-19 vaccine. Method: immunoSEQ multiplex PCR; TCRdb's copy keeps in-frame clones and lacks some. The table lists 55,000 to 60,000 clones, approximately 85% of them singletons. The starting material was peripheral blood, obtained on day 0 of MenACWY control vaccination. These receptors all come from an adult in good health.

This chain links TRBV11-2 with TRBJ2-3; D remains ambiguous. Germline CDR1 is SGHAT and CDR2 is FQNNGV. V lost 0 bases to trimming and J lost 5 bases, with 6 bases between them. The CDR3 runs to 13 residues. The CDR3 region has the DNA TGTGCCAGCAGCTTAGAGCCGGGAGATACGCAGTATTTT. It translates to CASSLEPGDTQYF.

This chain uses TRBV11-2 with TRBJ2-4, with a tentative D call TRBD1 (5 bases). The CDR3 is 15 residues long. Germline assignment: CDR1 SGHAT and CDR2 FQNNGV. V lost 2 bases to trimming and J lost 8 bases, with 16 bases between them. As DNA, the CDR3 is TGTGCCAGCAGCTTAAGGGCAGGGAATCTGTACATTCAGTACTTC. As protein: CASSLRAGNLYIQYF.

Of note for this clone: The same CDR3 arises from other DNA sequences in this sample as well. The CDR3 loop reads CASSPKRGQPQHF. The CDR3 DNA is TGTGCCAGCAGCCCGAAACGAGGTCAGCCCCAGCATTTT. The chain employs TRBV3-1 (or the pseudogene TRBV3-2) and TRBJ1-5; no firm D call. V lost 4 bases, J lost 6 bases, and 10 bases lay in between. Germline-derived CDR1 and CDR2 are LGHDT and YNNKEL (reference sequence). CDR3 length: 13 residues.

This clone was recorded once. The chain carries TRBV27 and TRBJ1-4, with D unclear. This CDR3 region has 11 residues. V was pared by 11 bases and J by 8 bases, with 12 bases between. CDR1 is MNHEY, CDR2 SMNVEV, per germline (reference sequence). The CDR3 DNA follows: TGTGCCTCCCGAGTAGGAGAAAAACTGTTTTTT. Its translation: CASRVGEKLFF.

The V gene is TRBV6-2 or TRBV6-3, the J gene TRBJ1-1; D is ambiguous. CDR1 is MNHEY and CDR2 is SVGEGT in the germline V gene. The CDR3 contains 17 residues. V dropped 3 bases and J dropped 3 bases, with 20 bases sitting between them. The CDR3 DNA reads TGTGCCAGCAGTTATGAGGACCGACCCTTGCGGTACACTGAAGCTTTCTTT. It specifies CASSYEDRPLRYTEAFF.

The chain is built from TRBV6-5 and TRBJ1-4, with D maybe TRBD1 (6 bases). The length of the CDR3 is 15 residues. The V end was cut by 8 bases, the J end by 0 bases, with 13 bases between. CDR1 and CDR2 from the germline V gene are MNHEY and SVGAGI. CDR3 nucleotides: TGTGCCAGCCGACAGGTCGTAGCAACTAATGAAAAACTGTTTTTT. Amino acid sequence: CASRQVVATNEKLFF.

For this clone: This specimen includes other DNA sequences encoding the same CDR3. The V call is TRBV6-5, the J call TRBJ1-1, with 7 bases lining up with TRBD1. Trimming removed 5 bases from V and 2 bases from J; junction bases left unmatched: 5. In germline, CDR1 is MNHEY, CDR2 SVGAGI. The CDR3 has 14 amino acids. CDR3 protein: CASSRQGGNTEAFF. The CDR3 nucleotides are TGTGCCAGCAGTAGACAGGGAGGCAACACTGAAGCTTTCTTT.

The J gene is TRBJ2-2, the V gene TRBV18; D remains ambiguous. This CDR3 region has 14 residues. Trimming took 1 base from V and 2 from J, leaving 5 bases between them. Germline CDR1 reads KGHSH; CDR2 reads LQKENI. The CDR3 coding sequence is TGTGCCAGCTCACCACAACGTAACACCGGGGAGCTGTTTTTT. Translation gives CASSPQRNTGELFF.

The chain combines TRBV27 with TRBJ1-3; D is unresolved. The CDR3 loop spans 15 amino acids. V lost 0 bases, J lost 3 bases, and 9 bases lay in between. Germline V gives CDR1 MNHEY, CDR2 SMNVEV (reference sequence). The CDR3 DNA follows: TGTGCCAGCAGTTTATCGGGCAGGAATGGAAACACCATATATTTT. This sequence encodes CASSLSGRNGNTIYF.

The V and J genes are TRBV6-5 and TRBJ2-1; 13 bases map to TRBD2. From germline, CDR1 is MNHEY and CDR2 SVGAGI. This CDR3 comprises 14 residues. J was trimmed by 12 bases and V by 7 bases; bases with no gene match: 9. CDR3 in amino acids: CASTRTSGSDGQFF. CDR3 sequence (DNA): TGTGCCAGCACCCGGACTAGCGGGAGTGATGGGCAGTTCTTC.